The rows below give T cell receptor beta chains drawn from one sample of a study of technical replicates of blood from several donors. Libraries were prepared by immunoSEQ multiplex PCR; TCRdb keeps only in-frame clonotypes and omits some of them. The repertoire holds around 81,000 clones, with around four fifths as singletons. Specimen: PBMCs. These receptor sequences come from a human donor in good health. Some clones in this sample may be carry-over from other donors' samples. The CDR3 runs from the conserved cysteine through the conserved F or W. Each record gives: V gene, D gene, J gene, CDR3 length, clone size, CDR3 DNA, CDR3 protein. The D gene is left open where the match is weak. The size of a clone is reported for some rows only, either as once, few or many, or as a class for expanded clones.

V: TRBV5-1
D: .
J: TRBJ2-5
length: 14
size: .
DNA: TGCGCCAGCAGCTTGGGGCCTAGCGAAGAGACCCAGTACTTC
CDR3: CASSLGPSEETQYF

V: TRBV5-1
D: .
J: TRBJ2-7
length: 14
size: .
DNA: TGCGCCAGCAGGGACGACGGACTTGCCTACGAGCAGTACTTC
CDR3: CASRDDGLAYEQYF

V: TRBV9
D: .
J: TRBJ1-6
length: 15
size: once
DNA: TGTGCCAGCAGCGTATACAGGAATGTTGATTCACCCTTCCACTTT
CDR3: CASSVYRNVDSPFHF

V: TRBV29-1
D: TRBD1
J: TRBJ2-7
length: 14
size: .
DNA: TGCAGCGCTTCTGGGGGACAGGGGACCTACGAGCAGTACTTC
CDR3: CSASGGQGTYEQYF

V: TRBV10-2
D: TRBD2
J: TRBJ2-5
length: 14
size: .
DNA: TGCGCCACCGGACTAGCGGGGAAGCAAGAGACCCAGTACTTC
CDR3: CATGLAGKQETQYF

V: TRBV27
D: .
J: TRBJ2-7
length: 18
size: .
DNA: TGTGCCAGCAGTCGTATGGAAATGCTCCGGGACTCCCACTACGAGCAGTACTTC
CDR3: CASSRMEMLRDSHYEQYF

V: TRBV7-9
D: TRBD1
J: TRBJ1-2
length: 14
size: .
DNA: TGTGCCAGCAGCTTCGGACAGGGAACAGAGGGCTACACCTTC
CDR3: CASSFGQGTEGYTF

V: TRBV6-5
D: TRBD1
J: TRBJ2-7
length: 13
size: .
DNA: TGTGCCAGCAGCCGCACAGGGGCCGTCGAGCAGTACTTC
CDR3: CASSRTGAVEQYF

V: TRBV7-9
D: .
J: TRBJ2-5
length: 14
size: .
DNA: TGTGCCAGCAGCTTACAGGGCGGGATCGAGACCCAGTACTTC
CDR3: CASSLQGGIETQYF

V: TRBV4-2
D: .
J: TRBJ2-1
length: 11
size: .
DNA: TGTGCCAGCAGCTTATACAATGAGCAGTTCTTC
CDR3: CASSLYNEQFF

V: TRBV18
D: TRBD2
J: TRBJ2-5
length: 16
size: .
DNA: TGTGCCAGCTCACCGGGACTAGCGGGAGCGGAAGAGACCCAGTACTTC
CDR3: CASSPGLAGAEETQYF

V: TRBV30
D: .
J: TRBJ1-5
length: 13
size: many
DNA: TGTGCTTCCTCGGACACGGAGAATCAGCCCCAGCATTTT
CDR3: CASSDTENQPQHF

V: TRBV5-1
D: .
J: TRBJ2-5
length: 12
size: once
DNA: TGCGCCAGCTCTGCGAGGGTGGAGACCCAGTACTTC
CDR3: CASSARVETQYF

V: TRBV29-1
D: .
J: TRBJ2-1
length: 13
size: .
DNA: TGCAGCGTTGTAACCGGGTCCGGGAATGAGCAGTTCTTC
CDR3: CSVVTGSGNEQFF

V: TRBV7-9
D: .
J: TRBJ2-3
length: 13
size: .
DNA: TGTGCCAGCAGCCCCTCGACTAGAGATACGCAGTATTTT
CDR3: CASSPSTRDTQYF

V: TRBV27
D: TRBD2
J: TRBJ2-7
length: 15
size: .
DNA: TGTGCCAGCAGTAGGAGGGTTAGCGGGAGTTACGAGCAGTACTTC
CDR3: CASSRRVSGSYEQYF

V: TRBV27
D: .
J: TRBJ1-1
length: 16
size: once
DNA: TGTGCCAGCAGTCCCCTGGGCAGGCTCATGAACACTGAAGCTTTCTTT
CDR3: CASSPLGRLMNTEAFF